What follows are 19 T cell receptor beta chains derived from one specimen sequenced in a study of T cells expressing NK-cell markers. TCRdb reprocessed the 5' RACE reads; each CDR3 protein has one entry and no DNA is given. This sample's clone table lists about 260,000 distinct CDR3 sequences. What was sequenced was blood T cells: a sorted CD56 or NKG2C T cell subset, CD4+ or CD8+ T cells, or bulk PBMC T cells (not recorded which). The source is a young man in good health.

This chain connects TRBV25-1 to TRBJ2-6; TCRdb proposes TRBD1, but this gene call is untestable without DNA. This CDR3 has 16 residues. The germline gives CDR1 MGHDK, CDR2 SYGVNS. The CDR3 here is CASRGQVDSGANVLTF.

The CDR3 loop is CADVEGPGAQTRANTGELFF. The chain links TRBV28 to TRBJ2-2; TCRdb lists TRBD2, though no DNA is available to test this call. CDR1 is MDHEN and CDR2 is SYDVKM in the germline V gene. The CDR3 has 20 amino acids.

The rearrangement joins TRBV5-6 to TRBJ2-1; TCRdb lists TRBD2, though no DNA is available to test this call. The CDR3 contains 17 residues. Germline assignment: CDR1 SGHDT and CDR2 YYEEEE. CDR3 loop: CASSSDPGLAGLNEQFF.

CDR3: CASSLETGQKFF. J is TRBJ2-1 and V is TRBV7-9; TCRdb's D gene call, TRBD1, goes unchecked for lack of DNA. The CDR3 spans 12 residues. CDR1 and CDR2 from the germline V gene are SEHNR and FQNEAQ (reference sequence).

The V gene is TRBV19, the J gene TRBJ1-5; TCRdb gives TRBD1 as the D gene, but with no DNA this cannot be confirmed. This CDR3 contains 14 residues. Germline V gives CDR1 LNHDA, CDR2 SQIVND (reference sequence). The chain's CDR3 is CASRQQGGTQPQHF.

The rearrangement uses TRBV20-1 and TRBJ2-2; the D call of TRBD1 rests on TCRdb alone, since no DNA is present to check it. Germline lookup yields CDR1 DFQATT and CDR2 SNEGSKA (reference sequence). The CDR3 runs to 15 residues. The CDR3 sequence is CSARAGGLGTGELFF.

This chain joins TRBV12-3 or TRBV12-4 and TRBJ2-4; with no DNA, the TCRdb D assignment of TRBD1 cannot be verified. The CDR3 runs 18 residues. Here the CDR3 reads CASSFSSPGGGSPNIQYF.

The CDR3 reads CASQGGRAVEQFF. V is TRBV6-1 and J is TRBJ2-1; the D call of TRBD2 rests on TCRdb alone, since no DNA is present to check it. CDR3 size: 13 residues. Germline loops: CDR1 MNHNS, CDR2 SASEGT.

The rearrangement joins TRBV18 to TRBJ1-5. Per the germline V gene, CDR1 is KGHSH and CDR2 is LQKENI. This CDR3 is built from 15 residues. CDR3 amino acids: CASSPESWNGQPQHF.

The chain uses TRBV7-8 and TRBJ2-2; TCRdb's assignment of TRBD1 cannot be checked, as there is no DNA. Germline CDR1 reads SGHVS; CDR2 reads FQNEAQ. The CDR3 is 16 amino acids. The CDR3: CASSLVRGIDTGELFF.

The gene calls are TRBV12-3 or TRBV12-4 and TRBJ1-2; TCRdb's D gene call, TRBD1, goes unchecked for lack of DNA. This CDR3 has 15 residues. The CDR3 spells CASSLEVTVTYGYTF.

V is TRBV6-5 and J is TRBJ2-7; TCRdb's D call of TRBD2 is untestable without DNA. Germline CDR1 and CDR2: MNHEY and SVGAGI. This CDR3 contains 17 residues. The CDR3 region is CASSYSERWEGRGEQYF.

The genes are TRBV7-9 and TRBJ1-4; TCRdb names TRBD1, which stays unverified in the absence of DNA. Germline assignment: CDR1 SEHNR and CDR2 FQNEAQ (reference sequence). The length of the CDR3 is 16 residues. CDR3: CASSLGRDAWSEKLFF. The whole variable domain, filled in from reference TRBV7-9 and TRBJ1-4, reads DTGVSQNPRHKITKRGQNVTFRCDPISEHNRLYWYRQTLGQGPEFLTYFQNEAQLEKSRLLSDRFSAERPKGSFSTLEIQRTEQGDSAMYLCASSLGRDAWSEKLFFGSGTQLSVL.

V is TRBV14 and J is TRBJ2-1; TCRdb names TRBD1, which stays unverified in the absence of DNA. The CDR3 sequence is 14 residues long. CDR1 is SGHDN, CDR2 FVKESK, per germline. The CDR3 reads CASSQDDRGNEQFF.

The V call is TRBV24-1, the J call TRBJ1-5. The CDR3 consists of 14 residues. CDR1 KGHDR and CDR2 SFDVKD come from the germline V gene. CDR3 sequence reads: CATSDRWESQPQHF.

This rearrangement joins TRBV4-1 to TRBJ1-2. The V gene's germline CDR1 is MGHRA and CDR2 YSYEKL. This CDR3 contains 16 residues. The CDR3 protein is CASSQEIQQFYNGYTF.

The chain is built from TRBV12-3 or TRBV12-4 and TRBJ2-5; TCRdb proposes TRBD2, but this gene call is untestable without DNA. The CDR3 contains 14 residues. CDR3 in amino acids: CASTESGGSETQYF.

The chain has TRBV12-3 or TRBV12-4 and TRBJ1-5. The CDR3 is made up of 14 amino acids. Here the CDR3 reads CASSLAGFNQPQHF.

The V gene is TRBV30, the J gene TRBJ2-1; the D call of TRBD2 rests on TCRdb alone, since no DNA is present to check it. Germline-derived CDR1 and CDR2 are GTSNPN and SVGIG (reference sequence). The CDR3 contains 15 residues. CDR3 protein: CAWSGRSGRGNEQFF. The variable domain in full, with the rest retrieved from reference TRBV30 and TRBJ2-1, is SQTIHQWPATLVQPVGSPLSLECTVEGTSNPNLYWYRQAAGRGLQLLFYSVGIGQISSEVPQNLSASRPQDRQFILSSKKLLLSDSGFYLCAWSGRSGRGNEQFFGPGTRLTVL.